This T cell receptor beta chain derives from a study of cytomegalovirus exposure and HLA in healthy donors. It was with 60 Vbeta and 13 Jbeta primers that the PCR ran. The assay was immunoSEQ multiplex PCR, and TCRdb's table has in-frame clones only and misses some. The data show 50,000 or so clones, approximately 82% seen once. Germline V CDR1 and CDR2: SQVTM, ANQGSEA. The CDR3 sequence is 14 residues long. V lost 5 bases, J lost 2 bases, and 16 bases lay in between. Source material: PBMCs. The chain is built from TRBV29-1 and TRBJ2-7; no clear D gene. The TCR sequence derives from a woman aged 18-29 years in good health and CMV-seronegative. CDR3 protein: CSVSEQSIPYEQYF. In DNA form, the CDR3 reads TGCAGCGTTTCAGAACAGTCAATCCCCTACGAGCAGTACTTC.